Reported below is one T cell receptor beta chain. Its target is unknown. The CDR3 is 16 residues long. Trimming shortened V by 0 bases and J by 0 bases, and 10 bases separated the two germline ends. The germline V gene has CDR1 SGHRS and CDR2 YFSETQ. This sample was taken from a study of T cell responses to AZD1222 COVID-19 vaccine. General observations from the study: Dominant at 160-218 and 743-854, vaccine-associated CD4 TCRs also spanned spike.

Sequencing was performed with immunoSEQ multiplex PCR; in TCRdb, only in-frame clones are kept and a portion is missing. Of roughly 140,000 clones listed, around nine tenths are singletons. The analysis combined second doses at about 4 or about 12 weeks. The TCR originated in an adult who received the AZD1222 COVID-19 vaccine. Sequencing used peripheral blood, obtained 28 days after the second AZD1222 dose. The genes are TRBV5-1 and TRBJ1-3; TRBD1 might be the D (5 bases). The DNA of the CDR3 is TGCGCCAGCAGCTTGGAGCAGGGTGCCTCTGGAAACACCATATATTTT. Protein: CASSLEQGASGNTIYF.